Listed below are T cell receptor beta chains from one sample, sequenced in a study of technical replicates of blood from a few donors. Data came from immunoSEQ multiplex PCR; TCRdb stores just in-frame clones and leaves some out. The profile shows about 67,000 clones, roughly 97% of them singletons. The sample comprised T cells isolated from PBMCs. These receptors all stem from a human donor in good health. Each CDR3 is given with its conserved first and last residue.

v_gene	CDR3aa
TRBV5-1	CASSSEGAVYGYTF
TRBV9	CASQPHTGSNYGYTF
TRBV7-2	CASSSQAMNTEAFF
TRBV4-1	CASSYPQGVITEAFF
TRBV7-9	CASSLVPVNTGELFF
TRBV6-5	CASRPGTGDGKLFF
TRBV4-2	CASSHGDSSSYEQYF
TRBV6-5	CASSSTGLGYTDTQYF
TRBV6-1	CASSDSGTGGYGYTF
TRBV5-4	CASSSGGRANNEQFF
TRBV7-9	CASSRTGTGANVLTF
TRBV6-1	CASTRGDRVGETQYF
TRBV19	CASSRGTVQPQHF
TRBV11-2	CASSREVNQPQHF